The present TCR beta chain was sequenced within a study of blood T cell repertoires in COVID-19. The method was immunoSEQ multiplex PCR; TCRdb's version includes in-frame clones alone and lacks a portion of them. Of about 59,000 clones in the sample, 75% to 95% were seen once. Sequencing was carried out using peripheral blood. The clonotype comes from an elderly man with acute or convalescent COVID-19.

The CDR3 DNA reads TGCGCCAGCAGAGGGTACGCTAGCGGGGGGCTTGAAGAGCAGTACTTC. It encodes CASRGYASGGLEEQYF. The V and J genes are TRBV5-1 and TRBJ2-7; 11 bases line up with TRBD2. The CDR3 sequence is 16 residues long. Trimming took 5 bases from V and 7 from J; bases not matched to a gene: 14. Germline CDR1 and CDR2: SGHRS and YFSETQ.